This T cell receptor (beta chain) came from a study of cytomegalovirus exposure and HLA in healthy donors. There are 14 residues in the CDR3. Germline V gene data show CDR1 as SGHNT and CDR2 as YENEEA. V trimming: 1 base; J trimming: 3 bases; junction bases outside the gene matches: 1. This table comes from immunoSEQ multiplex PCR, and its TCRdb copy is limited to in-frame clones, with some not included. The repertoire holds about 280,000 clones, approximately 88% seen once, with about 0.9% in the top ten. Sequencing was done on a sample of PBMCs. This sequence joins TRBV11-3 and TRBJ2-5; 8 bases map to TRBD2. This receptor was identified in a woman between 18 and 29 years old in good health and CMV-seronegative. Written as DNA, the CDR3 is TGTGCCAGCAGCTTAGCGGGAGGGGAAGAGACCCAGTACTTC. This sequence encodes CASSLAGGEETQYF.